The source of this T cell receptor (beta chain) is a study of T cell responses to AZD1222 COVID-19 vaccine. About this clone itself: Antigen unknown.

Study-level points and caveats: With dominance at 160-218 and 743-854, vaccine-associated CD4 TCRs spanned spike.

Trimming took 5 bases from V and 0 from J; bases not matched to a gene: 14. CDR1 is GTSNPN, CDR2 SVGIG, per germline (reference sequence). The CDR3 consists of 19 residues. Measured with immunoSEQ multiplex PCR; TCRdb has only the in-frame clones, and not every one. The sample shows approximately 220,000 clones, 90% to 95% of them seen only once. This specimen was peripheral blood, taken on day 0 of MenACWY control vaccination. The chain has TRBV30 and TRBJ1-5; 12 nucleotides match TRBD1. The TCR originated in an adult in good health. Written as DNA, the CDR3 is TGTGCCTGGGCGAGGGGACAGGGGGCTGCCATTTATAGCAATCAGCCCCAGCATTTT. This gives the protein CAWARGQGAAIYSNQPQHF.